A selection of T cell receptor beta chains follows, all from one sample in a study of blood T cells in healthy people across ages. One entry per CDR3 protein, called by TCRdb with MiXCR from the 5' RACE reads. The sample records hundreds of thousands of distinct CDR3 sequences, 27% being singletons. The data were also submitted as part of a second study, on T cells of mothers and their children.

The sequenced sample was blood. The receptor set was obtained from a boy aged 2-9 years in good health. CDR3s include the opening cysteine and the closing phenylalanine or tryptophan. Each record gives: CDR3 protein, CDR3 DNA, CDR3 length, D gene, V gene, clone size, J gene. The D gene is left open where the match is weak. Some rows mark clone size as missing; the rest say once, few, many or name a class of expanded clone.

CDR3aa: CATSRVGDGSDEQYF
CDR3nt: TGTGCCACCAGCAGAGTAGGGGACGGGTCCGACGAGCAGTACTTC
len: 15
d_gene: -
v_gene: TRBV15
abundance: -
j_gene: TRBJ2-7

CDR3aa: CASSRSTGEQYF
CDR3nt: TGTGCCAGCAGCCGATCGACCGGGGAGCAGTACTTC
len: 12
d_gene: -
v_gene: TRBV7-2
abundance: few
j_gene: TRBJ2-7

CDR3aa: CAWSSTGKNGYTF
CDR3nt: TGTGCCTGGAGTTCAACAGGGAAGAATGGCTACACCTTC
len: 13
d_gene: -
v_gene: TRBV30
abundance: few
j_gene: TRBJ1-2

CDR3aa: CASGLSGNTEAFF
CDR3nt: TGTGCTAGTGGTTTATCAGGGAACACTGAAGCTTTCTTT
len: 13
d_gene: -
v_gene: TRBV12-5
abundance: -
j_gene: TRBJ1-1

CDR3aa: CASSQDGGEGEKLFF
CDR3nt: TGCGCCAGCAGCCAAGATGGGGGAGAAGGCGAAAAACTGTTTTTT
len: 15
d_gene: -
v_gene: TRBV4-3
abundance: -
j_gene: TRBJ1-4

CDR3aa: CASSNNRDQPQHF
CDR3nt: TGTGCCAGCAGTAATAACAGGGACCAGCCCCAGCATTTT
len: 13
d_gene: -
v_gene: TRBV6-2/TRBV6-3
abundance: -
j_gene: TRBJ1-5

CDR3aa: CASSQSERYGYTF
CDR3nt: TGTGCCAGCAGCCAATCGGAGCGCTATGGCTACACCTTC
len: 13
d_gene: -
v_gene: TRBV3-1
abundance: -
j_gene: TRBJ1-2

CDR3aa: CASSVALGATQTEAFF
CDR3nt: TGTGCCAGCAGCGTAGCTCTGGGGGCAACCCAAACGGAAGCTTTCTTT
len: 16
d_gene: -
v_gene: TRBV9
abundance: -
j_gene: TRBJ1-1

CDR3aa: CASSPGQGGTDTQYF
CDR3nt: TGTGCCAGCAGCCCGGGACAGGGTGGGACAGATACGCAGTATTTT
len: 15
d_gene: TRBD1
v_gene: TRBV25-1
abundance: -
j_gene: TRBJ2-3

CDR3aa: CASSYSTLAGYNEQFF
CDR3nt: TGTGCCAGCAGTTACTCGACGCTAGCGGGATACAATGAGCAGTTCTTC
len: 16
d_gene: TRBD2
v_gene: TRBV6-6
abundance: -
j_gene: TRBJ2-1

CDR3aa: CASSQVNSRTGELFF
CDR3nt: TGCGCCAGCAGCCAAGTCAATAGCAGGACCGGGGAGCTGTTTTTT
len: 15
d_gene: -
v_gene: TRBV4-3
abundance: few
j_gene: TRBJ2-2

CDR3aa: CASSPDFKQGYTF
CDR3nt: TGTGCCAGCTCACCGGACTTCAAACAGGGCTACACCTTC
len: 13
d_gene: -
v_gene: TRBV18
abundance: few
j_gene: TRBJ1-2

CDR3aa: CASSPLFGDITDTQYF
CDR3nt: TGTGCCAGCAGCCCCCTGTTCGGGGATATCACAGATACGCAGTATTTT
len: 16
d_gene: -
v_gene: TRBV3-1
abundance: many
j_gene: TRBJ2-3

CDR3aa: CASSRTSGSYNEQFF
CDR3nt: TGCGCCAGCAGCCGGACTAGCGGGAGTTACAATGAGCAGTTCTTC
len: 15
d_gene: TRBD2
v_gene: TRBV4-3
abundance: many
j_gene: TRBJ2-1

CDR3aa: CASSRGDIYGYTF
CDR3nt: TGTGCCAGCAGCCGAGGAGACATTTATGGCTACACCTTC
len: 13
d_gene: -
v_gene: TRBV3-1
abundance: few
j_gene: TRBJ1-2

CDR3aa: CASNPTPGELFF
CDR3nt: TGTGCCAGCAACCCTACCCCCGGGGAGCTGTTTTTT
len: 12
d_gene: -
v_gene: TRBV7-9
abundance: few
j_gene: TRBJ2-2

CDR3aa: CASSGMGLAGFNEQFF
CDR3nt: TGTGCCAGCAGCGGAATGGGACTAGCGGGTTTCAATGAGCAGTTCTTC
len: 16
d_gene: TRBD2
v_gene: TRBV7-8
abundance: -
j_gene: TRBJ2-1

CDR3aa: CATSRGKGRQEQGGVLRYEQYF
CDR3nt: TGTGCCACCAGCAGAGGAAAAGGAAGGCAGGAGCAGGGCGGAGTTCTGCGCTACGAGCAGTACTTC
len: 22
d_gene: -
v_gene: TRBV15
abundance: once
j_gene: TRBJ2-7

CDR3aa: CASSVMGQGVSGNTIYF
CDR3nt: TGTGCCAGCTCAGTCATGGGACAGGGCGTCTCTGGAAACACCATATATTTT
len: 17
d_gene: TRBD1
v_gene: TRBV18
abundance: once
j_gene: TRBJ1-3

CDR3aa: CAWKAGGYTF
CDR3nt: TGTGCCTGGAAGGCCGGCGGCTACACCTTC
len: 10
d_gene: -
v_gene: TRBV30
abundance: few
j_gene: TRBJ1-2

CDR3aa: CASSPGRGRETQYF
CDR3nt: TGTGCCAGTTCCCCGGGGAGAGGAAGAGAGACCCAGTACTTC
len: 14
d_gene: -
v_gene: TRBV6-2/TRBV6-3
abundance: few
j_gene: TRBJ2-5

CDR3aa: CASSPRTVNTEAFF
CDR3nt: TGTGCCAGCAGTCCCCGGACAGTGAACACTGAAGCTTTCTTT
len: 14
d_gene: -
v_gene: TRBV12-3/TRBV12-4
abundance: many
j_gene: TRBJ1-1

CDR3aa: CASSEGRQDTQYF
CDR3nt: TGTGCCAGCAGTGAAGGAAGGCAGGATACGCAGTATTTT
len: 13
d_gene: -
v_gene: TRBV6-1
abundance: -
j_gene: TRBJ2-3

CDR3aa: CTSSQELEDYEQYF
CDR3nt: TGCACCAGCAGCCAAGAATTGGAGGATTACGAGCAGTACTTC
len: 14
d_gene: -
v_gene: TRBV4-3
abundance: few
j_gene: TRBJ2-7

CDR3aa: CASRSTLEVNTEAFF
CDR3nt: TGTGCCAGCAGGTCCACTCTTGAGGTTAACACTGAAGCTTTCTTT
len: 15
d_gene: -
v_gene: TRBV11-2
abundance: few
j_gene: TRBJ1-1

CDR3aa: CASSQADGQETQYF
CDR3nt: TGTGCCAGCAGCCAAGCGGACGGCCAAGAGACCCAGTACTTC
len: 14
d_gene: -
v_gene: TRBV9
abundance: few
j_gene: TRBJ2-5

CDR3aa: CASSLEGLADTGELFF
CDR3nt: TGCGCCAGCAGCCTAGAGGGACTAGCGGATACCGGGGAGCTGTTTTTT
len: 16
d_gene: TRBD2
v_gene: TRBV4-3
abundance: -
j_gene: TRBJ2-2

CDR3aa: CASSLIGPPGETQYF
CDR3nt: TGTGCCAGCAGCTTGATCGGCCCGCCGGGGGAGACCCAGTACTTC
len: 15
d_gene: -
v_gene: TRBV5-5
abundance: few
j_gene: TRBJ2-5